Below, 16 T cell receptor beta chains from the same sample are listed, as sequenced in a study of shared clonotypes between healthy human individuals (TCRdb year 2020). The method behind the library was the immunoSEQ multiplex PCR assay. Here the immuneACCESS table is served through TCRdb, limited to in-frame sequences with V and J called. Missing clones are a known gap in these copies; in checked studies unresolved V genes cover under half, and the rest lacks a known reason. In this sample the table shows some 630,000 clones, around 72% of which occur a single time. Under 2% of the sample goes to the ten largest clones. Sequenced: memory CD4+ T cells sorted from blood. This sample's cell subset or site label indicates: CD45RA-negative fraction. Source of these receptors: a woman aged 30 to 39 in good health.

In its sample, this clone was seen many times. This chain connects TRBV7-7 to TRBJ2-2, with D possibly TRBD1 on 5 matching bases. V lost 2 bases and J lost 7, with 8 bases in between. Germline-derived CDR1 and CDR2 are SSHAT and FNYEAQ (reference sequence). The CDR3 contains 13 residues. The CDR3 DNA sequence: TGTGCCAGCAGCTTACAGGGAAACGGGGAGCTGTTTTTT. The encoded protein is CASSLQGNGELFF.

This chain uses TRBV28 with TRBJ2-1; D is unclear. This CDR3 is 13 amino acids long. From germline, CDR1 is MDHEN and CDR2 SYDVKM. V was shortened by 1 base and J by 9 bases, with 10 bases between the two germline ends. The CDR3 DNA follows: TGTGCCAGCAGTTTATTTCGGCCTGGTGAGCAGTTCTTC. As protein: CASSLFRPGEQFF. Full variable domain (rest looked up from reference TRBV28 and TRBJ2-1): DVKVTQSSRYLVKRTGEKVFLECVQDMDHENMFWYRQDPGLGLRLIYFSYDVKMKEKGDIPEGYSVSREKKERFSLILESASTNQTSMYLCASSLFRPGEQFFGPGTRLTVL.

The chain is built from TRBV5-5 and TRBJ2-7, with TRBD1 matching 7 bases. Trimming cost V 4 bases and J 6 bases; bases outside gene matches: 4. Looked up from germline, CDR1 is SGHKS and CDR2 is YYEKEE (reference sequence). The CDR3 is made up of 12 amino acids. CDR3 in amino acids: CASSVGGSEQYF. The CDR3 coding sequence is TGTGCCAGCAGCGTAGGGGGCTCCGAGCAGTACTTC.

This chain joins TRBV11-2 and TRBJ2-3, with 10 bases aligning to TRBD2. V shed 5 bases, J shed 2 bases, and the junction held 7 bases outside the gene matches. CDR1 and CDR2 from the germline V gene are SGHAT and FQNNGV. The CDR3 covers 16 residues. The CDR3 DNA is TGTGCCAGCAGCCCCCTCGGACTAGCGGCCACAGATACGCAGTATTTT. Encoded protein: CASSPLGLAATDTQYF.

The rearrangement links TRBV14 to TRBJ2-1; D is ambiguous. V lost 0 bases, J lost 6 bases, and 9 bases lay in between. The CDR3 is made up of 14 amino acids. Germline CDR1 and CDR2: SGHDN and FVKESK. CDR3 loop: CASSQDYFSNEQFF. The CDR3 region has the DNA TGTGCCAGCAGCCAAGATTACTTCTCCAATGAGCAGTTCTTC.

This clone has only a few counts. This rearrangement joins TRBV6-1 to TRBJ1-2; TRBD1 might be the D (5 bases). The CDR3 length is 13 residues. The germline V and J ends were trimmed by 7 bases and 1 base, with 10 bases remaining between them. The germline V gene has CDR1 MNHNS and CDR2 SASEGT. CDR3 sequence: CASNGGFNYGYTF. The CDR3 region has the DNA TGTGCCAGCAACGGGGGTTTTAACTATGGCTACACCTTC.

J is TRBJ2-3 and V is TRBV7-6; 10 nucleotides agree with TRBD2. From germline, CDR1 is SGHVS and CDR2 FNYEAQ. V lost 5 bases and J lost 1; bases outside the gene matches: 6. CDR3 length: 16 amino acids. The CDR3 sequence: CASSAAGTSGTDTQYF. DNA for the CDR3: TGTGCCAGCAGCGCAGCCGGGACTAGCGGCACAGATACGCAGTATTTT.

This clone turned up a few times. Other DNA sequences within the sample encode an identical CDR3. The V call is TRBV7-2, the J call TRBJ2-6; D gene uncertain. Germline CDR1 SGHTA, CDR2 FQGNSA. V was pared by 4 bases and J by 4 bases, with 8 bases between. The CDR3 contains 14 residues. The CDR3 coding sequence is TGTGCCAGCAGCTCCAAGGCCGGGGCCAACGTCCTGACTTTC. It is translated as CASSSKAGANVLTF.

The J gene is TRBJ1-4, the V gene TRBV4-1; D unclear. V lost 6 bases, J lost 8 bases, and 13 bases lay in between. This CDR3 spans 13 amino acids. Germline V gene data show CDR1 as MGHRA and CDR2 as YSYEKL. Here the CDR3 DNA reads TGCGCCAGCAGGCCCCTTTCCAGGGAAAAACTGTTTTTT. Translating it yields CASRPLSREKLFF.

The chain links TRBV11-3 to TRBJ2-7; the D gene is possibly TRBD1 (6 bases). V lost 5 bases, J lost 5 bases, and 16 bases lay in between. This CDR3 comprises 14 residues. Germline CDR1 and CDR2: SGHNT and YENEEA. In DNA form, the CDR3 reads TGTGCCAGCAGCCAATCCCAGGGGTCCAACGAGCAGTACTTC. Protein sequence: CASSQSQGSNEQYF.

This rearrangement joins TRBV18 to TRBJ2-3; 9 positions agree with TRBD1. CDR3 size: 14 residues. CDR1 and CDR2 (germline): KGHSH, LQKENI. J gave up 7 bases and V 6 bases, and 8 bases lay outside the gene matches. Here the CDR3 DNA reads TGTGCCAGCTCTCCTGGGGACAGGGAGAATACGCAGTATTTT. This sequence encodes CASSPGDRENTQYF.

The chain links TRBV7-9 to TRBJ1-4, with a possible D match to TRBD1 (5 bases). This CDR3 comprises 19 residues. Trimming cost V 4 bases and J 2 bases, with 23 bases left between them. Germline lookup yields CDR1 SEHNR and CDR2 FQNEAQ (reference sequence). CDR3 amino acids: CASSSPGRAGLWTNEKLFF. CDR3 DNA sequence: TGTGCCAGCAGCTCCCCCGGTCGGGCAGGGCTGTGGACTAATGAAAAACTGTTTTTT.

The chain carries TRBV18 and TRBJ1-1; D gene uncertain. Germline CDR1 reads KGHSH; CDR2 reads LQKENI. The V and J ends lost 4 bases and 3 bases respectively, with 15 bases between them. The CDR3 spans 15 residues. Written as DNA, the CDR3 is TGTGCCAGCTCACTTACCCCGGGATTGGACACTGAAGCTTTCTTT. This encodes CASSLTPGLDTEAFF.

The rearrangement uses TRBV10-2 and TRBJ2-4; D remains ambiguous. Trimming stripped 2 bases from V and 7 bases from J, with 18 bases between. In germline, CDR1 is WSHSY, CDR2 SAAADI. This CDR3 comprises 16 residues. The CDR3: CASSEERFGLRNIQYF. CDR3 DNA: TGCGCCAGCAGTGAGGAGCGTTTTGGTCTGAGGAACATTCAGTACTTC.

The chain recombines TRBV28 with TRBJ2-7, with 8 bases fitting TRBD2. J gave up 3 bases and V 3 bases, and 13 bases lay outside the gene matches. Per the germline V gene, CDR1 is MDHEN and CDR2 is SYDVKM. The CDR3 covers 17 residues. The CDR3 here is CASSFWRDGRGNYEQYF. The CDR3 DNA follows: TGTGCCAGCAGTTTTTGGCGAGACGGGAGGGGCAACTACGAGCAGTACTTC. The full variable domain, completed using reference TRBV28 and TRBJ2-7, is DVKVTQSSRYLVKRTGEKVFLECVQDMDHENMFWYRQDPGLGLRLIYFSYDVKMKEKGDIPEGYSVSREKKERFSLILESASTNQTSMYLCASSFWRDGRGNYEQYFGPGTRLTVT.

This clone was picked up one time. The rearrangement joins TRBV2 to TRBJ2-1; D is unresolved. CDR3 length: 13 amino acids. The ends were cut back, 5 bases at V and 4 bases at J, with 9 bases in the middle. CDR1 is SNHLY, CDR2 FYNNEI, per germline. The CDR3 loop is CASSPGLYNEQFF. The CDR3, as DNA: TGTGCCAGCAGTCCCGGTCTTTACAATGAGCAGTTCTTC.